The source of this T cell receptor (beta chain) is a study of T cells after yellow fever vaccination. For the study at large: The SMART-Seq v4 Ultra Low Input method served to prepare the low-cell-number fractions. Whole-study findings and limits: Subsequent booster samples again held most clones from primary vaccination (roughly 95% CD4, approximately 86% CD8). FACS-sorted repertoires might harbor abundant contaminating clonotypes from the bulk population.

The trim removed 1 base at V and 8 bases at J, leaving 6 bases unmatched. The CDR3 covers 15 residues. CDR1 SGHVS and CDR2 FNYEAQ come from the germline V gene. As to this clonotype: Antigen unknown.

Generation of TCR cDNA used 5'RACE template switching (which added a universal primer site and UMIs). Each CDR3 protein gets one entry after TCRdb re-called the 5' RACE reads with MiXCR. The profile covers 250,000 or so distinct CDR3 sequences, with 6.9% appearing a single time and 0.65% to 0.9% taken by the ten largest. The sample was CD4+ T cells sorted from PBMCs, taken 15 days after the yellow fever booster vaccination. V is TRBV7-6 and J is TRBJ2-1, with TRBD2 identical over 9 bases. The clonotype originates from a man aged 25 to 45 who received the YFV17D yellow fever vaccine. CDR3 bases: TGTGCCAGCAGCTTAGGTCTTGGCGGGAGGGATGAGCAGTTCTTC. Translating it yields CASSLGLGGRDEQFF. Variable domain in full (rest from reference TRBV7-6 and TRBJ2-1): GAGVSQSPRYKVTKRGQDVALRCDPISGHVSLYWYRQALGQGPEFLTYFNYEAQQDKSGLPNDRFSAERPEGSISTLTIQRTEQRDSAMYRCASSLGLGGRDEQFFGPGTRLTVL.